This T cell receptor beta chain emerged from a study of radiation and T cells in renal cell carcinoma. Study results and caveats: In nephrectomy-only tumors, top 100 clonotypes averaged roughly 45%, versus approximately 50% irradiated.

Indicated treatment: treatment-naive control, cytoreductive nephrectomy. Clones were read by immunoSEQ multiplex PCR, and TCRdb kept only the in-frame ones, dropping some. The table lists about 23,000 clones, roughly 64% of them singletons. CDR3 length equals 14 residues. Germline V gene lookup returns CDR1 LNHDA and CDR2 SQIVND (reference sequence). Trimming took off 4 bases at V and 4 bases at J, with 13 bases between the two ends. This clone was picked up a small number of times. The antigen is not known. The TCR originated in a man aged 40-49 years with renal cell carcinoma. Sequences were derived from tumor tissue, sampled from a patient whose treatment was nephrectomy without radiotherapy. This sequence joins TRBV19 and TRBJ1-1; possibly TRBD1 for D (5 bases). Written as DNA, the CDR3 is TGTGCCAGTAGTAGTGGCAGGGACGGCACTGAAGCTTTCTTT. Translated, it gives CASSSGRDGTEAFF. Filled out from reference TRBV19 and TRBJ1-1, the complete variable domain reads DGGITQSPKYLFRKEGQNVTLSCEQNLNHDAMYWYRQDPGQGLRLIYYSQIVNDFQKGDIAEGYSVSREKKESFPLTVTSAQKNPTAFYLCASSSGRDGTEAFFGQGTRLTVV.